The 5 T cell receptor beta chains listed next were all sequenced from one sample in a study of T cell repertoires in cytomegalovirus infection. TCRdb reprocessed the reads via MiXCR and lists one record per CDR3 protein. The sample consists of 400,000 or so distinct CDR3 sequences, over 15% of them appearing once. The sample was PBMCs. These receptors originate from a human donor in good health (CMV status not recorded). Some clones in this sample may be carry-over from other donors' samples.

This chain joins TRBV27 and TRBJ2-7, with 10 bases fitting TRBD2. Trimming took 3 bases from V and 1 from J; bases not matched to a gene: 3. The CDR3 covers 15 residues. The germline CDR1 and CDR2 sequences are MNHEY and SMNVEV (reference sequence). CDR3 DNA: TGTGCCAGCAGTTTTGCTAGCGGGGGTTCCTACGAGCAGTACTTC. Translating gives CASSFASGGSYEQYF.

This clonotype was seen a handful of times. The CDR3: CASSYIQGEAFF. CDR3 coding DNA: TGTGCCAGCAGTTACATCCAGGGAGAAGCTTTCTTT. The V call is TRBV6-2 or TRBV6-3, the J call TRBJ1-1, with TRBD1 as a possible D gene (5 bases). CDR1 is MNHEY, CDR2 SVGEGT, per germline. The CDR3 totals 12 residues. V was shortened by 2 bases and J by 8 bases, with 9 bases between the two germline ends.

Ten or more counts support this clonotype. The chain recombines TRBV7-2 with TRBJ2-3, with 8 bases lining up with TRBD2. J lost 6 bases, V lost 6 bases, and 11 bases had no gene match. Germline-derived CDR1 and CDR2 are SGHTA and FQGNSA. The CDR3 length is 15 residues. The CDR3 sequence: CASSNTGPGGDTQYF. CDR3 DNA: TGTGCCAGCAGTAACACAGGGCCGGGGGGGGATACGCAGTATTTT.

This chain joins TRBV6-2 or TRBV6-3 and TRBJ2-1, with 12 bases that match TRBD1. Trimming cost V 7 bases and J 7 bases; bases outside gene matches: 5. The V gene's germline CDR1 is MNHEY and CDR2 SVGEGT. The CDR3 covers 14 residues. CDR3 in amino acids: CASMGTGGLNEQFF. The CDR3 DNA reads TGTGCCAGCATGGGGACAGGGGGCCTGAATGAGCAGTTCTTC.

Many counts were recorded for this clonotype. The CDR3 nucleotides read TGTGCCAGCAGCTTAGCGCTCTCCCTCGCGAACACCGGGGAGCTGTTTTTT. Protein product: CASSLALSLANTGELFF. V usage is TRBV7-2 and J usage is TRBJ2-2; no reliable D call. Trimming pared 0 bases from V and 0 bases from J, leaving 11 bases between. The CDR3 runs to 17 residues. Germline CDR1 SGHTA, CDR2 FQGNSA.